This TCR beta chain was sequenced during a study of post-analysis software for immune sequencing data. Study-wide background: Patients had relapsing-remitting, secondary progressive or progressive-relapsing multiple sclerosis; some lacked subtype. Notes on the study in general: A significant reduction in normalized Chao1 diversity was observed in multiple sclerosis patients versus controls. There were a few TRBV segments more frequent in patients than controls, and TRBV5-6, TRBV5-1 and TRBV20-1 were among them. Clustering by F measure revealed strong co-clustering among samples prepared together in one batch.

This CDR3 is built from 16 residues. The germline CDR1 and CDR2 sequences are DFQATT and SNEGSKA (reference sequence). With 3 bases clipped from V and 0 bases from J, the junction kept 6 bases outside the gene matches. Worth noting for this clonotype: What it recognizes is unknown.

Included in the TCR beta cDNA libraries were unique molecular identifiers. TCRdb re-analysed the PCR reads in MiXCR, keeping a single row per CDR3 protein. The sample yields 740,000 or so distinct CDR3 sequences, about 57% seen once. The TCR comes from a girl aged 10-17 years with multiple sclerosis. The source material was blood. The gene calls are TRBV20-1 and TRBJ2-1; 9 positions agree with TRBD2. The CDR3 DNA reads TGCAGTGCTAGCGGAGTAGCGGGAGTCTCCTACAATGAGCAGTTCTTC. The encoded protein is CSASGVAGVSYNEQFF.